A single sample is the source of the 13 T cell receptor beta chains below, sequenced in a study of cytomegalovirus exposure and HLA in healthy donors. Researchers ran the PCR with 60 Vbeta and 13 Jbeta primers. The repertoire was sequenced with immunoSEQ multiplex PCR; TCRdb's copy has only in-frame clones and lacks some. This table holds roughly 150,000 clones, 65% to 90% found once. Sequenced material: PBMCs. The receptors stem from a male donor in good health and CMV-seronegative.

The genes are TRBV9 and TRBJ2-1; tentatively, D is TRBD1 (5 bases). The ends were cut back, 1 base at V and 6 bases at J, with 8 bases in the middle. CDR1 and CDR2 from the germline V gene are SGDLS and YYNGEE. The CDR3 has 13 residues. The chain's CDR3 is CASSVSGPNEQFF. Written as DNA, the CDR3 is TGTGCCAGCAGCGTATCAGGGCCCAATGAGCAGTTCTTC.

This clone has only one observation. The chain recombines TRBV6-6 with TRBJ1-4, with 9 bases aligning to TRBD1. This CDR3 is built from 15 residues. The J segment lost 5 bases and the V segment lost 4 bases, leaving 5 bases of the junction unmatched. Germline CDR1 reads MNHNY; CDR2 reads SVGAGI (reference sequence). CDR3 protein: CASSSTGTGNEKLFF. The CDR3 DNA sequence: TGTGCCAGCAGTTCAACCGGGACAGGGAATGAAAAACTGTTTTTT.

The chain is built from TRBV12-5 and TRBJ2-1; D ambiguous. Between the trimmed V and J ends, which lost 7 bases and 2 bases, there was a span of 15 bases. Germline-derived CDR1 and CDR2 are LGHNT and FRNRAP. The CDR3 extends over 15 amino acids. In nucleotides, the CDR3 is TGTGCTAGTGCCCGAGGTGGAGAGACCTACAATGAGCAGTTCTTC. Translated, it gives CASARGGETYNEQFF.

J is TRBJ2-1 and V is TRBV11-3; 7 bases are shared with TRBD2. J gave up 10 bases and V 0 bases, and 6 bases lay outside the gene matches. Germline V gene lookup returns CDR1 SGHNT and CDR2 YENEEA. This CDR3 region has 14 residues. DNA for the CDR3: TGTGCCAGCAGCTTAGACCGACTAGCAGTAGAGCAGTTCTTC. This codes for CASSLDRLAVEQFF.

V and J are TRBV5-1 and TRBJ2-7; TRBD2 is a possible D gene (6 bases). Trimming pared 1 base from V and 2 bases from J, leaving 10 bases between. Germline CDR1 and CDR2: SGHRS and YFSETQ. This CDR3 spans 14 amino acids. This chain's CDR3 is CASSLIGGPYEQYF. For the CDR3, the DNA is TGCGCCAGCAGCTTGATCGGGGGTCCCTACGAGCAGTACTTC.

The V and J genes are TRBV7-9 and TRBJ2-5; perhaps TRBD2 as D (6 bases). The CDR3 loop spans 15 amino acids. V lost 4 bases to trimming and J lost 7 bases, with 19 bases between them. Germline lookup yields CDR1 SEHNR and CDR2 FQNEAQ (reference sequence). The CDR3 sequence: CASSSDTLALGTQYF. For the CDR3, the DNA is TGTGCCAGCAGCTCTGACACCCTAGCGTTAGGGACCCAGTACTTC.

The chain joins TRBV5-4 to TRBJ2-3; the D gene is possibly TRBD2 (6 bases). Trimming cost V 5 bases and J 7 bases, with 14 bases left between them. CDR1 and CDR2 from the germline V gene are SGHNT and YYREEE (reference sequence). This CDR3 comprises 13 residues. The CDR3 DNA reads as TGTGCCAGCAGTAATTCAGCGGGCAATACGCAGTATTTT. It specifies CASSNSAGNTQYF.

The chain combines TRBV4-2 with TRBJ1-2; D gene ambiguous. V lost 4 bases, J lost 6 bases, and 15 bases lay in between. Per the germline V gene, CDR1 is LGHNA and CDR2 is YNFKEQ. The CDR3 spans 14 residues. The CDR3 DNA reads as TGTGCCAGCAGCCTACGTGGCACAGCCGATGGCTACACCTTC. Translating gives CASSLRGTADGYTF.

The gene calls are TRBV14 and TRBJ2-5; no definite D call. Germline CDR1 reads SGHDN; CDR2 reads FVKESK. This CDR3 contains 11 residues. V was cut by 1 base and J by 5 bases, with 2 bases left in between. CDR3 residues: CASSQAETQYF. As DNA, the CDR3 is TGTGCCAGCAGCCAAGCTGAGACCCAGTACTTC.

The chain is built from TRBV5-1 and TRBJ1-4, with D perhaps TRBD1 (5 bases). CDR3 length equals 17 residues. Germline assignment: CDR1 SGHRS and CDR2 YFSETQ. The ends were cut back, 4 bases at V and 3 bases at J, with 19 bases in the middle. The CDR3 region has the DNA TGCGCCAGCAGCCCGGGGTGGAGGGGCCAATCTAATGAAAAACTGTTTTTT. Translating gives CASSPGWRGQSNEKLFF.

The rearrangement uses TRBV19 and TRBJ1-1, with D perhaps TRBD1 (6 bases). Trimming cost V 7 bases and J 4 bases, with 13 bases left between them. The CDR3 length is 13 residues. Germline CDR1 LNHDA, CDR2 SQIVND (reference sequence). The CDR3 region is CASIRRGATEAFF. CDR3 coding DNA: TGTGCCAGTATCCGCAGGGGTGCCACTGAAGCTTTCTTT.

The chain has TRBV5-6 and TRBJ2-2; TRBD1 matches 9 bases. CDR1 is SGHDT, CDR2 YYEEEE, per germline. CDR3 size: 16 residues. V trimming: 4 bases; J trimming: 4 bases; junction bases outside the gene matches: 8. The CDR3 nucleotides are TGTGCCAGCAGCCCCGGGACAGGGAGGCGCACCGGGGAGCTGTTTTTT. Encoded protein: CASSPGTGRRTGELFF.

On this clone itself: Sequence at one end of the junction differs from germline and may be a read error. The rearrangement links TRBV29-1 to TRBJ1-2; D might be TRBD1 (6 bases). The CDR3 has 9 amino acids. The germline V gene has CDR1 SQVTM and CDR2 ANQGSEA. CDR3 sequence reads: CSVQQGRGF. CDR3 nucleotide sequence: TGCAGCGTTCAACAGGGTCGGGGCTTC.